This entry concerns a single TCR beta chain. What it recognizes is unknown. The entry originates in a study of T cell responses to AZD1222 COVID-19 vaccine. General observations from the study: Close to half of all spike-specific TCRs reportedly target regions of the variants that are unmutated.

The germline CDR1 and CDR2 sequences are MDHEN and SYDVKM. The CDR3 totals 16 residues. V lost 6 bases, J lost 2 bases, and 10 bases stayed unmatched. The data were produced by immunoSEQ multiplex PCR, yet TCRdb's version contains in-frame clones alone and is incomplete. In the table there are under 55,000 clones, about 80% of which are singletons. The chain employs TRBV28 and TRBJ2-7, with TRBD2 matching 10 bases. Source: peripheral blood, taken on day 0 of AZD1222 vaccination. This receptor was identified in an adult in good health. The CDR3 loop reads CASRSPSGSPTYEQYF. CDR3 coding DNA: TGTGCCAGCAGGTCCCCTAGCGGGAGCCCTACCTACGAGCAGTACTTC.